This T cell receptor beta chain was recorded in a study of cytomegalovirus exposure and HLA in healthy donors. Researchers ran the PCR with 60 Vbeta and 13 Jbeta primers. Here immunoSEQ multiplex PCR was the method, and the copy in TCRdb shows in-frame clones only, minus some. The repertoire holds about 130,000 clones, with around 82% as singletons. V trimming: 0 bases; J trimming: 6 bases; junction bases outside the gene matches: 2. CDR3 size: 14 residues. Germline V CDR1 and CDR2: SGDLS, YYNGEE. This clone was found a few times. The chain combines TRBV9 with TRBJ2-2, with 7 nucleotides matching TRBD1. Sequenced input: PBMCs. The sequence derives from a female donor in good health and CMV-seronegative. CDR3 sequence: CASSVGQGAGELFF. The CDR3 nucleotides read TGTGCCAGCAGCGTAGGACAGGGCGCCGGGGAGCTGTTTTTT. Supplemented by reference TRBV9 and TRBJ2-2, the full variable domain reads DSGVTQTPKHLITATGQRVTLRCSPRSGDLSVYWYQQSLDQGLQFLIQYYNGEERAKGNILERFSAQQFPDLHSELNLSSLELGDSALYFCASSVGQGAGELFFGEGSRLTVL.